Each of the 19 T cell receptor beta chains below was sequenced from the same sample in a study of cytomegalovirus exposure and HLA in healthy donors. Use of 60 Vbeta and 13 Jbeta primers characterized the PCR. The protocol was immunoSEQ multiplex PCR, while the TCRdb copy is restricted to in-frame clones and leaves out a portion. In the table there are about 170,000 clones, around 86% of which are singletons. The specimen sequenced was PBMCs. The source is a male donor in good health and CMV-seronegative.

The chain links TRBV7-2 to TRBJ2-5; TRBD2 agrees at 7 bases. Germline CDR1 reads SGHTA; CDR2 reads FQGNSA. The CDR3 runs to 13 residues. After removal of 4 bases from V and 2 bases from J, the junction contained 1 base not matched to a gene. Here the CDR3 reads CASSWGGQETQYF. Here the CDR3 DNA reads TGTGCCAGCAGCTGGGGGGGACAAGAGACCCAGTACTTC.

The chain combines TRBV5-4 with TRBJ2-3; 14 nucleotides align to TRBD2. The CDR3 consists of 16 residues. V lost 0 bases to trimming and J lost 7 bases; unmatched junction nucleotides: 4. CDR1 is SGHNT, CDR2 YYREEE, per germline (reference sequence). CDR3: CASSLGLAGGWNTQYF. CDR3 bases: TGTGCCAGCAGCTTGGGACTAGCGGGGGGGTGGAATACGCAGTATTTT.

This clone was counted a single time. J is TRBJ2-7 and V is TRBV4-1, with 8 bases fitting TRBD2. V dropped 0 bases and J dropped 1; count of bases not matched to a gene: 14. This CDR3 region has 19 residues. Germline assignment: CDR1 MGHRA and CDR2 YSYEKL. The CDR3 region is CASSQDSPLGGGGSYEQYF. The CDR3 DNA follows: TGCGCCAGCAGCCAAGATTCCCCCTTGGGAGGCGGGGGGTCCTACGAGCAGTACTTC.

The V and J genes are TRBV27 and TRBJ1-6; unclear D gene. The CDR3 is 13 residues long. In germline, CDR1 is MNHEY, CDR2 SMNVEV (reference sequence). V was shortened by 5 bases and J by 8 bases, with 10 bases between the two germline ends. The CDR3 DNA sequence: TGTGCCAGCAGTCCCTGGAGGGATTCACCCCTCCACTTT. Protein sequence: CASSPWRDSPLHF.

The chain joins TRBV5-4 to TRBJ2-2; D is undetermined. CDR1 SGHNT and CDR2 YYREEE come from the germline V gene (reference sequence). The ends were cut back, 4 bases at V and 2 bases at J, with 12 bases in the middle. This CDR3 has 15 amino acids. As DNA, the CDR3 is TGTGCCAGCAGCAGGAAGGAGAAAAACACCGGGGAGCTGTTTTTT. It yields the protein CASSRKEKNTGELFF. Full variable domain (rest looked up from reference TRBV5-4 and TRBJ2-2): ETGVTQSPTHLIKTRGQQVTLRCSSQSGHNTVSWYQQALGQGPQFIFQYYREEENGRGNFPPRFSGLQFPNYSSELNVNALELDDSALYLCASSRKEKNTGELFFGEGSRLTVL.

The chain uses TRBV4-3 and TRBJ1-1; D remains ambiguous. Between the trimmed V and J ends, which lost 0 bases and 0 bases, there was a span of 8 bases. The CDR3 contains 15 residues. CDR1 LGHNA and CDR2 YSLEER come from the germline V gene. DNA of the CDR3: TGCGCCAGCAGCCAAGATGTTGGAGTGAACACTGAAGCTTTCTTT. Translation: CASSQDVGVNTEAFF.

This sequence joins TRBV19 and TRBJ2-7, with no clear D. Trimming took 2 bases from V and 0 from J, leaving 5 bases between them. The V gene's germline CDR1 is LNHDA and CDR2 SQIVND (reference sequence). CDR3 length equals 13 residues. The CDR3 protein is CASSIRLSYEQYF. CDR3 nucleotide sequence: TGTGCCAGTAGTATACGACTCTCCTACGAGCAGTACTTC.

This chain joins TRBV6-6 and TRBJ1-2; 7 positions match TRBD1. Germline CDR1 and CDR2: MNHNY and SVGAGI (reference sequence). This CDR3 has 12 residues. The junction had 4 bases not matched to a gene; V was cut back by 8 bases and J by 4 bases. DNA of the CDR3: TGTGCCAGCGGCGGACAGGCCTATGGCTACACCTTC. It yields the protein CASGGQAYGYTF.

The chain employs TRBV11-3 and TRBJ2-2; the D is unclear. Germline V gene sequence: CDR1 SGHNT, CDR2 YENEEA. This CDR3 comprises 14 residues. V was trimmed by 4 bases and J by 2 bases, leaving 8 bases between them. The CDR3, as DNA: TGTGCCAGCAGCTACGGCGGTAACACCGGGGAGCTGTTTTTT. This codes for CASSYGGNTGELFF.

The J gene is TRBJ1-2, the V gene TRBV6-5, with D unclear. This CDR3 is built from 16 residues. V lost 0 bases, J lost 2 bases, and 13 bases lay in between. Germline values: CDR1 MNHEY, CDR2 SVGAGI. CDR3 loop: CASSYSASKSNYGYTF. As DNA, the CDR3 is TGTGCCAGCAGTTACTCTGCGTCCAAGAGCAACTATGGCTACACCTTC.

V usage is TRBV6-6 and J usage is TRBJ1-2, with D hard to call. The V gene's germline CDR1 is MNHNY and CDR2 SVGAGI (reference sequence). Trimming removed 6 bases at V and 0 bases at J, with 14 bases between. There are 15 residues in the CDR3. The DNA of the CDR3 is TGTGCCAGCAGCCTTACGGGTATCCCTAACTATGGCTACACCTTC. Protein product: CASSLTGIPNYGYTF.

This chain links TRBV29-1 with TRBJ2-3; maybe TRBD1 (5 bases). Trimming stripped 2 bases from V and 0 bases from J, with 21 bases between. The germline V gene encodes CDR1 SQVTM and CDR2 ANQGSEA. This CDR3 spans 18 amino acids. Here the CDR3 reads CSVEPRGPEYTSTDTQYF. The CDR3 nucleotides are TGCAGCGTTGAACCTAGGGGCCCTGAATACACTAGCACAGATACGCAGTATTTT.

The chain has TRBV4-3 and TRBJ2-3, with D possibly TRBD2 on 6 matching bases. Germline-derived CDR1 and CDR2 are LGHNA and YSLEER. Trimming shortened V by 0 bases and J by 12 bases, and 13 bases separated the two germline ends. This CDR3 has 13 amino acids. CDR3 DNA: TGCGCCAGCAGCCAAGATATAGTAGCGGCACAGTATTTT. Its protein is CASSQDIVAAQYF.

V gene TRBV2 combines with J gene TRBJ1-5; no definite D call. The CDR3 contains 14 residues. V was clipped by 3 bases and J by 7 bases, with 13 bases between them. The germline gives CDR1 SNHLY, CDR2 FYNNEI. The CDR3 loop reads CASSEYRQAQPQHF. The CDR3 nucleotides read TGTGCCAGCAGTGAGTATAGGCAAGCGCAGCCCCAGCATTTT.

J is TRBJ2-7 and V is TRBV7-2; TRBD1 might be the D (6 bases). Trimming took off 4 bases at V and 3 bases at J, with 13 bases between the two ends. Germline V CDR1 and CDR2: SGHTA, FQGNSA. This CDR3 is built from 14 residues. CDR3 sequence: CASSSGASFYEQYF. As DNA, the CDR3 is TGTGCCAGCAGCTCAGGGGCTAGCTTCTACGAGCAGTACTTC.

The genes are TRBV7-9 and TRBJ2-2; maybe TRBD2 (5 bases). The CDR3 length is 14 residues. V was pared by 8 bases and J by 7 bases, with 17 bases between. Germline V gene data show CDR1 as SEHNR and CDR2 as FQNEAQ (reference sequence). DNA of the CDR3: TGTGCCAGCTCCCCCACGGAGGTCAGCGGGGAGCTGTTTTTT. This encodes CASSPTEVSGELFF.

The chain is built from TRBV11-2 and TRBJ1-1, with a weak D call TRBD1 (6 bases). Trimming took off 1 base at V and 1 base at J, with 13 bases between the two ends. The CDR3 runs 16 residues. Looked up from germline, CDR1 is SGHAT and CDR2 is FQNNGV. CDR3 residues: CASSLGGGSANTEAFF. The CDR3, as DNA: TGTGCCAGCAGCTTAGGGGGGGGCTCAGCGAACACTGAAGCTTTCTTT.

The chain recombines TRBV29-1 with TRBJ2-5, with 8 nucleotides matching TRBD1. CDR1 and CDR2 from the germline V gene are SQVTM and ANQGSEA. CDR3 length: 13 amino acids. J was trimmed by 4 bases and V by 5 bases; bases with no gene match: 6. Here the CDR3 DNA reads TGCAGCGTTCAGTGGACAGGGATAGAGACCCAGTACTTC. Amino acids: CSVQWTGIETQYF.

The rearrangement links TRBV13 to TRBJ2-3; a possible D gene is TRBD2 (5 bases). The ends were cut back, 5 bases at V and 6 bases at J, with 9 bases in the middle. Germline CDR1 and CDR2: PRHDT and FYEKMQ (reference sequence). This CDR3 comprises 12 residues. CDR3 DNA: TGTGCCAGCAGCGCCCGGAGGGATACGCAGTATTTT. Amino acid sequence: CASSARRDTQYF.